The T cell receptor (beta chain) under discussion was sequenced for a study of identical twins. Unique molecular identifiers were present on the cDNA, which also gained a universal primer site by template switching. A single record per CDR3 protein comes from TCRdb applying MiXCR to the 5' RACE reads. The sample has about 700,000 distinct CDR3 sequences, 5.5% to 6.5% seen once. This clonotype was observed a handful of times. Antigen specificity is unknown. Germline loops: CDR1 SEHNR, CDR2 FQNEAQ (reference sequence). V was pared by 1 base and J by 7 bases, with 5 bases of the junction left unmatched. The CDR3 extends over 15 amino acids. Study-level results: Invariant cells of the MAIT and iNKT types might have partly distorted the zero-insertion analyses. Conclusions were based on cross-sectional statistical analysis, without following the same donors. Fewer insertions marked abundant cord blood beta clonotypes; young adult naive trended weakly, memory not at all.

The chain has TRBV7-9 and TRBJ1-4, with 8 bases fitting TRBD1. The TCR sequence derives from a man younger than 35 in good health. The sample was naive T cells sorted from blood. This CDR3 reads CASSLEWTGFEKLFF. The CDR3 DNA follows: TGTGCCAGCAGCTTAGAGTGGACAGGGTTTGAAAAACTGTTTTTT.